Listed here is a single T cell receptor (beta chain). TCRdb fed the 5' RACE reads into MiXCR, producing one record per CDR3 protein. This table holds 200,000 to 250,000 distinct CDR3 sequences, around 10% found once. This CDR3 has 17 amino acids. In germline, CDR1 is LGHDT, CDR2 YNNKEL (reference sequence). The junction had 8 bases not matched to a gene; V was cut back by 0 bases and J by 4 bases. This specimen belongs to a study of CD8 T cells in ankylosing spondylitis. Material: blood, either unsorted or a sorted T cell fraction (not recorded which). V and J are TRBV3-1 and TRBJ2-1, with 8 positions matching TRBD2. This clonotype was obtained from a male donor with ankylosing spondylitis or in good health (not recorded which). CDR3 bases: TGTGCCAGCAGCCAAGATCTTAGTAGCGGGGCATACAATGAGCAGTTCTTC. Translated, it gives CASSQDLSSGAYNEQFF.